The 9 T cell receptor beta chains below come from one sample, sequenced in a study of monozygotic twins with inflammatory bowel disease. One entry per CDR3 protein, without DNA, is what TCRdb gives after re-calling the 5' RACE reads. Its table lists roughly 160,000 distinct CDR3 sequences. Sequenced sample: blood. These receptors were collected from a human donor with ulcerative colitis or Crohn's disease, or a healthy co-twin of an affected twin (not recorded which).

The CDR3 reads CASSLFPPGHVNSPLHF. The chain links TRBV27 to TRBJ1-6; TCRdb's D gene call, TRBD1, goes unchecked for lack of DNA. This CDR3 is built from 17 residues. From germline, CDR1 is MNHEY and CDR2 SMNVEV (reference sequence).

The chain links TRBV11-1 to TRBJ2-1; no DNA is available, so the TRBD2 call from TCRdb remains unchecked. The germline CDR1 and CDR2 sequences are SGHAT and FQDESV (reference sequence). This CDR3 is built from 18 residues. The CDR3 sequence is CASSLGAGGPGNYNEQFF. Combining the CDR3 with reference TRBV11-1 and TRBJ2-1 gives the whole variable domain EAEVAQSPRYKITEKSQAVAFWCDPISGHATLYWYRQILGQGPELLVQFQDESVVDDSQLPKDRFSAERLKGVDSTLKIQPAELGDSAMYLCASSLGAGGPGNYNEQFFGPGTRLTVL.

The chain links TRBV5-1 to TRBJ1-1; the TCRdb call, TRBD1, lacks DNA for checking. Germline-derived CDR1 and CDR2 are SGHRS and YFSETQ. This CDR3 region has 16 residues. The CDR3: CASSDLAKTGFAEAFF.

V is TRBV7-9 and J is TRBJ2-3; TCRdb lists TRBD1, though no DNA is available to test this call. The CDR3 has 17 residues. In germline, CDR1 is SEHNR, CDR2 FQNEAQ (reference sequence). The CDR3 region is CASSPLGGGPRTDTQYF.

The rearrangement links TRBV20-1 to TRBJ1-5; TCRdb reports TRBD1, a call that lacks DNA to check it against. Germline V CDR1 and CDR2: DFQATT, SNEGSKA (reference sequence). The CDR3 is 17 amino acids. The CDR3 here is CSAEPKEEGAENQPQHF.

The V and J genes are TRBV29-1 and TRBJ1-4. This CDR3 comprises 11 residues. Germline-derived CDR1 and CDR2 are SQVTM and ANQGSEA. CDR3: CSTKWNEKLFF.

CDR3 region: CASSPGGPRDEQFF. The chain is built from TRBV7-9 and TRBJ2-1. Germline assignment: CDR1 SEHNR and CDR2 FQNEAQ (reference sequence). The CDR3 is 14 amino acids.

This rearrangement joins TRBV27 to TRBJ1-3; without DNA, the TCRdb call of TRBD1 cannot be checked. The CDR3 runs to 15 residues. From germline, CDR1 is MNHEY and CDR2 SMNVEV (reference sequence). The CDR3 sequence: CASSLTGGSGNTIYF.

This chain uses TRBV12-3 or TRBV12-4 with TRBJ1-1; TCRdb calls TRBD1, which cannot be checked without DNA. The CDR3 extends over 16 amino acids. The CDR3 here is CASSLGLGQGDTEAFF.